What follows is one T cell receptor beta chain and its context. TCRdb's table, derived via immunoSEQ multiplex PCR, lists solely in-frame clones and lacks some. This sample has about 48,000 clones, with 65% to 90% found just once. The sample comes from a study of radiotherapy plus CTLA-4 blockade in lung cancer. Germline V gene sequence: CDR1 SGHTA, CDR2 FQGNSA. V was trimmed by 1 base and J by 1 base, leaving 5 bases between them. This CDR3 is 15 amino acids long. Here the sequenced sample was peripheral blood, taken from a patient treated with radiotherapy plus ipilimumab. The chain carries TRBV7-2 and TRBJ2-6; TRBD1 might be the D (5 bases). The receptor was derived from a human donor with non-small cell lung cancer that progressed on radiotherapy plus ipilimumab. Some clones in this sample may be carry-over from other donors' samples. The CDR3 DNA is TGTGCCAGCAGCTTAGAGGGGTCTGGGGCCAACGTCCTGACTTTC. It specifies CASSLEGSGANVLTF.